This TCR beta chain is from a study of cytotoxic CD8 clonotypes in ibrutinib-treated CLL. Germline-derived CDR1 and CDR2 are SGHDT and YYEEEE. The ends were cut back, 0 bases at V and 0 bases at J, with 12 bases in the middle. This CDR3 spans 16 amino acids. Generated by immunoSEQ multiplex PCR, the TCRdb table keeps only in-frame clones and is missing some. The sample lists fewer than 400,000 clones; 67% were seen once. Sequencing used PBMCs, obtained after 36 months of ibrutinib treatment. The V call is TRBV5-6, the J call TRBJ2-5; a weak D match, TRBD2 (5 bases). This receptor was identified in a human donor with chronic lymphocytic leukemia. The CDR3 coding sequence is TGTGCCAGCAGCTTGGCGAGCCCGGGGTACCAAGAGACCCAGTACTTC. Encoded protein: CASSLASPGYQETQYF.